This TCR beta chain appears in the sequencing data of a study of blood T cell repertoires in COVID-19. Study background: COVID-19 samples collected from the United States, Italy and Spain covered acute and convalescent phases.

As processed by the authors: How many nucleated cells were present was estimated from reference gene primer amplification. TCRdb's table, derived via immunoSEQ multiplex PCR, lists solely in-frame clones and lacks some. That table gives V, J and clone size, and the DNA gave D and trimming. This repertoire shows a few hundred thousand clones, approximately 82% found once; its top ten account for about 2.3%. The sequencing input was peripheral blood. The origin of this receptor is a man between 40 and 49 years old who had recovered from COVID-19.

CDR3 sequence reads: CASGLDTGGYEQYF. In nucleotides, the CDR3 is TGTGCTAGTGGTTTGGACACAGGGGGATACGAGCAGTACTTC. This chain links TRBV12-5 with TRBJ2-7; 8 bases are a match to TRBD1. CDR1 and CDR2 (germline): LGHNT, FRNRAP. The CDR3 is made up of 14 amino acids. Germline trimming cut 1 base from V and 4 bases from J; bases unmatched to any gene: 3.